The entry below describes one TCR beta chain. Its cognate antigen has yet to be identified. Base qualities are not recorded, but no much larger clone differs from it by a single base. The collaborating institutions used their own protocols to collect whole blood in K2EDTA tubes. For TCRbeta analysis, collaborator samples were shipped as frozen whole blood, as isolated PBMCs, or as DNA extracted from either sample type. TCRbeta CDR3 regions were amplified from genomic DNA by means of the immunoSEQ Assay, a bias-controlled multiplex PCR. The paper's processing steps were these. The number of nucleated cells in each sample was estimated by amplification of reference gene primers within the assay. To quantify the absolute abundance of each unique TCRbeta CDR3 rearrangement, sequence reads were collapsed and filtered. Productive Simpson clonality was computed per sample as the square root of Simpson's diversity index over productive rearrangements. Entries here come from immuneACCESS through TCRdb and include only in-frame sequences with V and J called. Some clones fail to appear in such tables; in the studies checked, an unresolved V gene covers under half of the shortfall, and the cause of the remainder is unknown. V and J calls and clone size come straight from that table; D and trimming were deduced from the DNA. Within this sample are 140,000 or so clones, with 88% of them counted one time only. The ten most abundant clones make up approximately 1.8% of the sample.

The data originate from a study of blood T cell repertoires in COVID-19 (TCRdb year 2020). With respect to the entire study: Collaborator samples came from the United States, Italy and Spain and covered acute and convalescent phases of COVID-19. The prospective study material was composed of cDNA or gDNA derived from T cells, B-cell-depleted T cells, or PBMCs. Deeply sampled blood TCRbeta repertoires from subjects exposed to, actively infected with, or recovered from COVID-19 were included in the dataset. A freely available public database, intended as a resource for researchers studying the immune response to SARS-CoV-2, is where the repertoires were released. Samples came from the ongoing ImmuneRACE study (first 160 participants) plus 1,254 subjects from 6 global collaborators. Nearly every sample came with metadata listing a de-identified subject ID, COVID-19 status, age in years and sex. Where available, HLA class I and class II types were obtained from metadata supplied by the sample provider rather than from assay-based typing.

Findings and caveats that apply to the study as a whole: The amount of clinical and demographic metadata varied by source and participant and was provided uncurated.

The sequenced sample consisted of peripheral blood. The sequence was obtained from a man in his 70s with acute or convalescent COVID-19.

The DNA sequence is TGTGCCAGCAGCCACGGGGGGCGAGCCTCCGGGGAGCTGTTTTTT. The translation is CASSHGGRASGELFF. The chain joins TRBV6-5 to TRBJ2-2; the D gene is perhaps TRBD2, from 7 matching bases. The CDR3 numbers 15 residues from cysteine through phenylalanine. Of the read, only the CDR3 DNA is kept; its 45 bases are in frame from base 1. Based on the germline V gene, the CDR1 and CDR2 sequences are MNHEY and SVGAGI. The junction carries 17 bases between V and J, which are trimmed by 6 bases and 6 bases respectively.